The 13 T cell receptor beta chains below all came from one sample that was sequenced in a study of early T cells in non-severe SARS-CoV-2 infection. TCRdb used MiXCR to reprocess the 5' RACE reads, holding one entry per CDR3 protein. The sample lists tens of thousands of distinct CDR3 sequences, 5% to 6.5% occurring once. The sample consisted of whole blood. The receptors derive from an adult who was a healthcare worker with PCR-confirmed SARS-CoV-2 infection or an uninfected control (not recorded which).

This clonotype was recorded a few times. This chain connects TRBV14 to TRBJ1-1, with TRBD1 matching over 8 bases. CDR3 length equals 15 residues. V trimming: 2 bases; J trimming: 2 bases; junction bases outside the gene matches: 4. The V gene's germline CDR1 is SGHDN and CDR2 FVKESK. CDR3 in amino acids: CASSQYGTGNTEAFF. Here the CDR3 DNA reads TGTGCCAGCAGCCAATACGGGACAGGAAACACTGAAGCTTTCTTT.

The sample holds many counts of this clonotype. The chain uses TRBV12-3 or TRBV12-4 and TRBJ2-3; D not resolved. The CDR3 consists of 13 residues. Trimming took off 3 bases at V and 7 bases at J, with 11 bases between the two ends. CDR3 nucleotides: TGTGCCAGCAGTTTTGGGTTTTCGAATACGCAGTATTTT. Its protein is CASSFGFSNTQYF.

This clonotype was seen many times. The rearrangement joins TRBV7-6 to TRBJ1-1; tentatively, D is TRBD1 (6 bases). CDR3 size: 14 residues. Germline values: CDR1 SGHVS, CDR2 FNYEAQ. V was cut by 1 base and J by 5 bases, with 11 bases left in between. The CDR3 loop reads CASSLGGARTEAFF. The CDR3 region has the DNA TGTGCCAGCAGCTTAGGGGGGGCGAGGACTGAAGCTTTCTTT.

This clonotype occurred many times. V usage is TRBV29-1 and J usage is TRBJ2-5, with TRBD2 as a possible D gene (6 bases). The CDR3 has 13 amino acids. The germline CDR1 and CDR2 sequences are SQVTM and ANQGSEA. Trimming shortened V by 4 bases and J by 1 base, and 10 bases separated the two germline ends. The CDR3 sequence is CSVAGEVQETQYF. The CDR3 nucleotides are TGCAGCGTTGCTGGGGAGGTCCAAGAGACCCAGTACTTC.

The table lists this clonotype with a few counts. The chain is built from TRBV10-3 and TRBJ1-1, with D tentatively TRBD1 (6 bases). V lost 4 bases and J lost 0, with 15 bases in between. There are 16 residues in the CDR3. Germline CDR1 and CDR2: ENHRY and SYGVKD. The CDR3 DNA reads TGTGCCATCAGTGCCTCGGCGACAGGTTTGAACACTGAAGCTTTCTTT. Translated: CAISASATGLNTEAFF.

This clonotype was counted only a few times. CDR3 protein: CASSFVIGGSSTDTQYF. CDR3 nucleotides: TGTGCCAGCAGCTTCGTTATCGGGGGCTCTAGCACAGATACGCAGTATTTT. This sequence joins TRBV28 and TRBJ2-3; tentatively, D is TRBD1 or TRBD2 (6 bases each). Germline V CDR1 and CDR2: MDHEN, SYDVKM. The CDR3 is made up of 17 amino acids. Trimming pared 6 bases from V and 0 bases from J, leaving 19 bases between.

This clonotype was detected ten times or more. The chain links TRBV10-2 to TRBJ1-4, with D unresolved. Germline-derived CDR1 and CDR2 are WSHSY and SAAADI. The CDR3 sequence is 12 residues long. V was pared by 0 bases and J by 15 bases, with 11 bases between. The CDR3 bases are TGCGCCAGCAGTGAGTCCGAAGGACCGATGTTTTTT. This translates into CASSESEGPMFF.

Ten or more counts support this clonotype. The rearrangement uses TRBV28 and TRBJ2-4; D ambiguous. Per the germline V gene, CDR1 is MDHEN and CDR2 is SYDVKM. V was clipped by 3 bases and J by 5 bases, with 14 bases between them. The CDR3 loop spans 15 amino acids. The CDR3 DNA reads as TGTGCCAGCAGTTTGGGTAAATGGCAGGAAAACATTCAGTACTTC. It yields the protein CASSLGKWQENIQYF.

The table lists this clonotype with many counts. The rearrangement joins TRBV29-1 to TRBJ1-3; D unclear. CDR3 length: 13 amino acids. Trimming shortened V by 4 bases and J by 0 bases, and 7 bases separated the two germline ends. Germline CDR1 is SQVTM and CDR2 is ANQGSEA. In DNA, the CDR3 is TGCAGCGTTGGGCAGACCTCTGGAAACACCATATATTTT. Residues: CSVGQTSGNTIYF.

V gene TRBV28 combines with J gene TRBJ1-1; D possibly corresponds to TRBD1 (6 bases). Germline CDR1 and CDR2: MDHEN and SYDVKM. CDR3 size: 12 residues. Deletions cut 7 bases from V and 9 bases from J, with 15 bases between. The CDR3 here is CASILQQGQAFF. The DNA for the CDR3 is TGTGCCAGCATTCTCCAACAGGGTCAAGCTTTCTTT.

This clonotype was seen only a few times. J is TRBJ1-5 and V is TRBV20-1; 10 positions match TRBD1. CDR1 is DFQATT and CDR2 is SNEGSKA in the germline V gene (reference sequence). CDR3 length equals 15 residues. V shed 3 bases and J 3 bases; nucleotides not matched to a gene: 5. CDR3 DNA sequence: TGCAGTGCTAGTCGACAGGGGGCAAACAATCAGCCCCAGCATTTT. Translated, it gives CSASRQGANNQPQHF.

This clonotype was recorded at least ten times. The V gene is TRBV15, the J gene TRBJ1-1; D uncertain. CDR1 is LNHNV, CDR2 YYDKDF, per germline (reference sequence). The CDR3 totals 13 residues. V was cut by 0 bases and J by 4 bases, with 6 bases left in between. CDR3: CATSRDRGTEAFF. CDR3 nucleotide sequence: TGTGCCACCAGCAGAGATCGAGGCACTGAAGCTTTCTTT.

This clonotype was counted at least ten times. DNA of the CDR3: TGCAGTGCTTACAGGGGAACTAATTCACCCCTCCACTTT. Encoded protein: CSAYRGTNSPLHF. The chain employs TRBV20-1 and TRBJ1-6; the match to TRBD1 covers 7 bases. V gave up 5 bases and J gave up 6 bases; unmatched junction bases: 4. Germline values: CDR1 DFQATT, CDR2 SNEGSKA (reference sequence). CDR3 length: 13 amino acids.